A single sample is the source of the 9 T cell receptor beta chains below, sequenced in a study of monozygotic twins with inflammatory bowel disease. Each CDR3 protein gets one entry in TCRdb, which reprocessed the 5' RACE reads and gives no DNA. Its table records over 110,000 distinct CDR3 sequences. The specimen was blood. These TCRs come from a human donor with ulcerative colitis or Crohn's disease, or a healthy co-twin of an affected twin (not recorded which).

CDR3 in amino acids: CASSGTGVEQPQHF. The chain links TRBV11-2 to TRBJ1-5; TCRdb designates TRBD1, a call that cannot be tested without DNA. CDR1 SGHAT and CDR2 FQNNGV come from the germline V gene. The CDR3 spans 14 residues.

The CDR3 loop is CASSLALRSTTEAFF. The chain employs TRBV12-3 or TRBV12-4 and TRBJ1-1. CDR3 length: 15 amino acids.

The chain combines TRBV18 with TRBJ2-7; with no DNA, the TCRdb D assignment of TRBD1 cannot be verified. There are 16 residues in the CDR3. The V gene's germline CDR1 is KGHSH and CDR2 LQKENI. The CDR3 region is CASSPFSGATSYEQYF.

This rearrangement joins TRBV20-1 to TRBJ2-3. Germline V gene data show CDR1 as DFQATT and CDR2 as SNEGSKA (reference sequence). CDR3 length: 16 residues. The CDR3 reads CSARVRMSSSTDTQYF.

V usage is TRBV10-3 and J usage is TRBJ2-1; the TRBD2 assignment by TCRdb is unverifiable without DNA. Germline values: CDR1 ENHRY, CDR2 SYGVKD. This CDR3 has 15 amino acids. The CDR3 loop is CAISGAEPSYNEQFF.

The chain uses TRBV5-1 and TRBJ1-2. The germline V gene encodes CDR1 SGHRS and CDR2 YFSETQ. The length of the CDR3 is 12 residues. CDR3 amino acids: CASSGGNYGYTF.

CDR3 sequence: CASSGSDTQYF. The rearrangement uses TRBV3-1 and TRBJ2-3. This CDR3 comprises 11 residues. CDR1 is LGHDT and CDR2 is YNNKEL in the germline V gene (reference sequence).

The chain has TRBV27 and TRBJ2-1; TCRdb indicates TRBD1, and absent DNA this call remains unverified. Looked up from germline, CDR1 is MNHEY and CDR2 is SMNVEV (reference sequence). There are 14 residues in the CDR3. The CDR3 spells CASHSGGIDNEQFF.

The chain joins TRBV5-5 to TRBJ2-7; there is no DNA to check the TCRdb D call of TRBD1. The CDR3 length is 17 residues. Germline V CDR1 and CDR2: SGHKS, YYEKEE (reference sequence). The CDR3 region is CASSLGLSGTGIYEQYF.